The 27 T cell receptor beta chains given below trace back to one sample, sequenced in a study of T cells after yellow fever vaccination. Via MiXCR, TCRdb re-called the 5' RACE reads, giving one row per CDR3 protein. The sample has over 100,000 distinct CDR3 sequences; around 8% are singletons. Here the sequenced sample was CD8+ T cells sorted from PBMCs, taken 45 days after the yellow fever booster vaccination. The receptor source for this set is a man aged 30 to 39 who received the YFV17D yellow fever vaccine.

This clonotype was seen many times. The CDR3 coding sequence is TGTGCCAGCAGCAACACAGGGTACAATGAGCAGTTCTTC. Translation: CASSNTGYNEQFF. This chain uses TRBV27 with TRBJ2-1; possible D gene TRBD1, 6 bases. The germline V gene has CDR1 MNHEY and CDR2 SMNVEV (reference sequence). CDR3 length equals 13 residues. Trimming left V 6 bases short and J 4 bases short, with 10 bases between.

This clonotype was detected many times. The genes are TRBV4-2 and TRBJ2-1; no firm D call. Trimming removed 0 bases at V and 8 bases at J, with 11 bases between. CDR1 is LGHNA and CDR2 is YNFKEQ in the germline V gene. The CDR3 is 14 residues long. This chain's CDR3 is CASSQDESGYEQFF. CDR3 coding DNA: TGTGCCAGCAGCCAAGATGAGAGTGGATATGAGCAGTTCTTC.

This clonotype was found many times. This CDR3 reads CASLREFPYNEQFF. The CDR3 DNA reads TGTGCCAGCTTGCGGGAATTCCCCTACAATGAGCAGTTCTTC. The V gene is TRBV6-2 or TRBV6-3, the J gene TRBJ2-1; the D gene is possibly TRBD2 (6 bases). Trimming removed 8 bases from V and 2 bases from J, with 13 bases in between. Germline-derived CDR1 and CDR2 are MNHEY and SVGEGT. This CDR3 contains 14 residues.

In this sample, this clonotype turned up many times. The chain links TRBV20-1 to TRBJ2-7; 13 bases agree with TRBD2. J gave up 6 bases and V 5 bases, and 4 bases lay outside the gene matches. Germline V lookup: CDR1 DFQATT, CDR2 SNEGSKA (reference sequence). This CDR3 comprises 13 residues. The CDR3 DNA follows: TGCAGTGCTCCGGGACTAGCGGGACGCGAGCAGTACTTC. It is translated as CSAPGLAGREQYF.

There are many counts of this clonotype. The chain has TRBV19 and TRBJ2-1, with a possible D match to TRBD2 (6 bases). Germline V gene lookup returns CDR1 LNHDA and CDR2 SQIVND (reference sequence). V dropped 3 bases and J dropped 8 bases, with 11 bases sitting between them. This CDR3 is built from 13 residues. Here the CDR3 reads CASSIKVADEQFF. DNA for the CDR3: TGTGCCAGTAGTATTAAAGTAGCGGATGAGCAGTTCTTC.

This clonotype has at least ten counts. This chain joins TRBV7-9 and TRBJ2-5; 7 bases align to TRBD1. The CDR3 consists of 17 residues. V shed 5 bases, J shed 1 base, and the junction held 13 bases outside the gene matches. Per germline, CDR1 SEHNR and CDR2 FQNEAQ (reference sequence). This CDR3 is CASSPIPGTALQETQYF. In nucleotides, the CDR3 is TGTGCCAGCAGCCCGATCCCGGGGACAGCCCTCCAAGAGACCCAGTACTTC.

J is TRBJ2-7 and V is TRBV5-1; D assignment may be TRBD1 or TRBD2 (5 bases each). The CDR3 runs 13 residues. V was cut by 4 bases and J by 2 bases, with 10 bases left in between. Germline V CDR1 and CDR2: SGHRS, YFSETQ. The CDR3 sequence is CASSAGAPYEQYF. CDR3 nucleotide sequence: TGCGCCAGCAGCGCCGGGGCTCCCTACGAGCAGTACTTC.

In this sample, this clonotype turned up many times. The chain has TRBV27 and TRBJ2-2, with 14 nucleotides matching TRBD2. The CDR3 has 18 amino acids. From germline, CDR1 is MNHEY and CDR2 SMNVEV (reference sequence). V was pared by 4 bases and J by 3 bases, with 7 bases of the junction left unmatched. Written as DNA, the CDR3 is TGTGCCAGCAGTTCCCCGGGACTAGCGGGAGTCTACACCGGGGAGCTGTTTTTT. It encodes CASSSPGLAGVYTGELFF.

At least ten counts were recorded for this clonotype. V usage is TRBV4-2 and J usage is TRBJ2-7, with D unresolved. The CDR3 extends over 13 amino acids. Germline CDR1 LGHNA, CDR2 YNFKEQ. Trimming shortened V by 2 bases and J by 6 bases, and 11 bases separated the two germline ends. The CDR3 loop is CASSQSPFREQYF. The CDR3 DNA reads TGTGCCAGCAGCCAATCGCCTTTCCGCGAGCAGTACTTC.

This clonotype was observed a few times. V and J are TRBV9 and TRBJ1-2, with 7 bases fitting TRBD1. The CDR3 runs to 15 residues. Trimming cost V 3 bases and J 2 bases; bases outside gene matches: 7. The V gene's germline CDR1 is SGDLS and CDR2 YYNGEE. The CDR3: CASSARTGSNYGYTF. CDR3 bases: TGTGCCAGCAGCGCAAGGACAGGAAGCAACTATGGCTACACCTTC.

This clonotype was seen a handful of times. This chain connects TRBV12-3 or TRBV12-4 to TRBJ2-1, with D perhaps TRBD1 (6 bases). V was trimmed by 10 bases and J by 2 bases, leaving 24 bases between them. The CDR3 length is 17 residues. CDR3 coding DNA: TGTGCCAACCTACTCCGGGACAACGGAGACCCCTACAATGAGCAGTTCTTC. This sequence encodes CANLLRDNGDPYNEQFF.

In this sample, this clonotype turned up a few times. This chain joins TRBV5-4 and TRBJ2-2; no clear D. There are 14 residues in the CDR3. Trimming took off 0 bases at V and 2 bases at J, with 5 bases between the two ends. CDR1 and CDR2 from the germline V gene are SGHNT and YYREEE (reference sequence). CDR3 amino acids: CASSLGINTGELFF. DNA of the CDR3: TGTGCCAGCAGCTTGGGTATCAACACCGGGGAGCTGTTTTTT. Complete variable domain (other parts from reference TRBV5-4 and TRBJ2-2): ETGVTQSPTHLIKTRGQQVTLRCSSQSGHNTVSWYQQALGQGPQFIFQYYREEENGRGNFPPRFSGLQFPNYSSELNVNALELDDSALYLCASSLGINTGELFFGEGSRLTVL.

This clonotype has only a few counts. The chain joins TRBV4-3 to TRBJ2-7, with 11 positions matching TRBD2. Germline V gives CDR1 LGHNA, CDR2 YSLEER. CDR3 length equals 16 residues. V lost 0 bases, J lost 7 bases, and 8 bases stayed unmatched. This CDR3 reads CASSQEPTSGRVEQYF. CDR3 sequence (DNA): TGCGCCAGCAGCCAAGAACCTACTAGCGGGAGAGTAGAGCAGTACTTC.

The CDR3 DNA sequence: TGCAGTGCTAGAGACATATCCGGGACAGGGGGTTCGGGCAATCAGCCCCAGCATTTT. Its protein product is CSARDISGTGGSGNQPQHF. The V call is TRBV20-1, the J call TRBJ1-5; 11 positions agree with TRBD1. The CDR3 covers 19 residues. CDR1 is DFQATT, CDR2 SNEGSKA, per germline (reference sequence). V was pared by 0 bases and J by 2 bases, with 12 bases of the junction left unmatched.

This clonotype was counted ten times or more. V gene TRBV6-5 combines with J gene TRBJ2-5; 13 bases match TRBD2. V was pared by 4 bases and J by 6 bases, with 5 bases of the junction left unmatched. Germline CDR1 MNHEY, CDR2 SVGAGI. The CDR3 is made up of 15 amino acids. The CDR3 here is CASSSLTSGRQTQYF. CDR3 sequence (DNA): TGTGCCAGCAGTTCCCTGACTAGCGGGAGGCAGACCCAGTACTTC.

This clonotype has at least ten counts. The chain employs TRBV12-3 or TRBV12-4 and TRBJ2-1; 12 positions match TRBD2. The CDR3 covers 18 residues. V shed 5 bases and J 10 bases; nucleotides not matched to a gene: 18. The CDR3 reads CASSVGLAGNEVIGEQFF. The CDR3 DNA reads as TGTGCCAGCAGTGTAGGACTAGCGGGAAATGAGGTAATTGGGGAGCAGTTCTTC.

This clonotype was seen ten or more times. The chain carries TRBV11-3 and TRBJ1-1; 7 nucleotides line up with TRBD1. J lost 1 base, V lost 3 bases, and 14 bases had no gene match. This CDR3 has 18 amino acids. Germline loops: CDR1 SGHNT, CDR2 YENEEA. DNA of the CDR3: TGTGCCAGCAGCTTCGTCGCCCGGGACAGAATAGGGAACACTGAAGCTTTCTTT. It encodes CASSFVARDRIGNTEAFF.

This clonotype was recorded at least ten times. The V gene is TRBV28, the J gene TRBJ2-5; D may correspond to TRBD1 or TRBD2 (5 bases each). V was clipped by 0 bases and J by 13 bases, with 12 bases between them. The V gene's germline CDR1 is MDHEN and CDR2 SYDVKM. The CDR3 sequence is 12 residues long. DNA for the CDR3: TGTGCCAGCAGTTTATGGGGACCCGCTACGTACTTC. It translates to CASSLWGPATYF.

This chain joins TRBV7-2 and TRBJ2-3, with TRBD2 matching 7 bases. Germline V gene data show CDR1 as SGHTA and CDR2 as FQGNSA. The CDR3 totals 15 residues. After removal of 4 bases from V and 3 bases from J, the junction contained 7 bases not matched to a gene. CDR3 region: CASSYWEGLTDTQYF. CDR3 nucleotide sequence: TGTGCCAGCAGCTACTGGGAGGGCCTTACAGATACGCAGTATTTT.

This clonotype was detected many times. The J gene is TRBJ2-7, the V gene TRBV5-6, with D unclear. Trimming removed 3 bases at V and 2 bases at J, with 21 bases between. There are 17 residues in the CDR3. Germline V gene lookup returns CDR1 SGHDT and CDR2 YYEEEE. This CDR3 is CASSYKPAQEWTYEQYF. The DNA for the CDR3 is TGTGCCAGCAGCTACAAACCGGCCCAGGAATGGACCTACGAGCAGTACTTC.

At least ten counts were recorded for this clonotype. The chain uses TRBV27 and TRBJ1-5; 8 positions match TRBD1. Trimming removed 4 bases from V and 4 bases from J; junction bases left unmatched: 12. CDR3 length equals 17 residues. Germline CDR1 and CDR2: MNHEY and SMNVEV (reference sequence). The CDR3 here is CASSSNGGTGRNQPQHF. DNA of the CDR3: TGTGCCAGCAGTTCAAATGGAGGGACAGGACGTAATCAGCCCCAGCATTTT.

This clonotype was seen repeatedly, ten times or more. The rearrangement links TRBV7-2 to TRBJ2-7; no clear D. V shed 2 bases and J shed 0 bases, with 8 bases lying between them. CDR1 is SGHTA, CDR2 FQGNSA, per germline. This CDR3 region has 14 residues. CDR3 bases: TGTGCCAGCAGCTTAAGTGGCTTCTCCTACGAGCAGTACTTC. Translation gives CASSLSGFSYEQYF.

This clonotype was counted ten times or more. The germline gene is not matched at one end of the junction; a read error may be the cause. The chain combines TRBV5-5 with TRBJ1-5, with 11 bases that match TRBD1. The V gene's germline CDR1 is SGHKS and CDR2 YYEKEE (reference sequence). The CDR3 runs to 14 residues. CDR3 residues: CASSAGTGGQPQHF. The CDR3 bases are TGTGCCAGCAGCGCCGGGACAGGGGGACAGCCGCAGCATTTT.

This clonotype has at least ten counts. The CDR3, as DNA: TGTGCCAGCGCTTGGGCGGGAGACTCGAACACCGGGGAGCTGTTTTTT. Amino acids: CASAWAGDSNTGELFF. This chain links TRBV7-2 with TRBJ2-2, with 7 bases lining up with TRBD2. The trim removed 8 bases at V and 0 bases at J, leaving 9 bases unmatched. The length of the CDR3 is 16 residues. Germline CDR1 and CDR2: SGHTA and FQGNSA.

In this sample, this clonotype turned up a few times. The chain combines TRBV25-1 with TRBJ2-2; D unclear. Trimming stripped 1 base from V and 9 bases from J, with 18 bases between. Germline V CDR1 and CDR2: MGHDK, SYGVNS. The CDR3 sequence is 16 residues long. The CDR3 sequence is CASSECPSSPTWELFF. CDR3 bases: TGTGCCAGCAGTGAATGTCCCAGCTCGCCCACTTGGGAGCTGTTTTTT.

This clonotype appeared a few times. The gene calls are TRBV11-2 and TRBJ2-6, with D uncertain. The germline CDR1 and CDR2 sequences are SGHAT and FQNNGV. Deletions cut 1 base from V and 3 bases from J, with 13 bases between. This CDR3 spans 17 amino acids. The CDR3, as DNA: TGTGCCAGCAGCTTAGGCCTCGGGTCCCTTGGGGCCAACGTCCTGACTTTC. Protein: CASSLGLGSLGANVLTF.

The chain joins TRBV7-9 to TRBJ2-5; perhaps TRBD2 as D (5 bases). The CDR3 spans 14 residues. The V and J ends lost 3 bases and 5 bases respectively, with 13 bases between them. Germline CDR1 and CDR2: SEHNR and FQNEAQ (reference sequence). The CDR3 coding sequence is TGTGCCAGCAGCTTTGTCGTGGGAGCGGAGACCCAGTACTTC. Its translation: CASSFVVGAETQYF.